This paragraph reports one TCR beta chain. Its specificity is not known. This sample stems from a study of T cells after yellow fever vaccination. Study at large: SMART-Seq v4 Ultra Low Input prepared libraries from low-cell fractions. Whole-study findings and limits: It was a small share of clonotypes that appeared in both CD4 and CD8 compartments. Any FACS-sorted repertoire could hold abundant clonotypes that contaminate it from the bulk population. Post-booster repertoires again held most primary-vaccination clones (about 96% CD4, over 80% CD8).

From germline, CDR1 is WSHSY and CDR2 SAAADI. V was shortened by 5 bases and J by 3 bases, with 17 bases between the two germline ends. The CDR3 spans 15 residues. Via MiXCR, TCRdb re-called the 5' RACE reads, giving one row per CDR3 protein. The sample records approximately 160,000 distinct CDR3 sequences, about 6.2% being singletons. The chain recombines TRBV10-2 with TRBJ2-7; a possible D gene is TRBD1 (6 bases). The origin of this receptor is a young man who received the YFV17D yellow fever vaccine. Sequenced here: CD4+ T cells sorted from PBMCs, sampled on the day of the first yellow fever vaccination. CDR3 nucleotide sequence: TGCGCCAGCAGTACGACCCGCCAGGGGCTCTACGAGCAGTACTTC. This translates into CASSTTRQGLYEQYF.